Below are 32 T cell receptor beta chains sequenced from a single sample in a study of CD8 T cells in Susac syndrome (dated by TCRdb to the late 2010s). Library preparation employed the immunoSEQ multiplex PCR assay. RNA was extracted with the RNeasy kit and about 0.45 to 1 ug was reverse transcribed using random hexamers. TCRdb trimmed the raw reads at Q25, called clones with MiXCR and kept productive beta chains. Every entry covers one CDR3 protein and lists the most common genes and DNA from its rows. A total of about 210,000 distinct CDR3 sequences appear in this sample, 94% of them only once. 0.15% to 0.2% of the sample is in the top ten clones. What was sequenced was CD4+ T cells from PBMCs. These receptors came from a human donor with Susac syndrome.

The chain combines TRBV7-3 with TRBJ2-1, with 14 bases matching TRBD2. CDR1 and CDR2 from the germline V gene are SGHTA and FQGTGA. Trimming at V came to 5 bases and at J to 8 bases, leaving 11 bases not matched to a gene. This CDR3 is built from 17 residues. CDR3 sequence reads: CASSPPSAGLAGDEQFF. DNA for the CDR3: TGTGCCAGCAGCCCCCCGTCCGCGGGACTAGCGGGGGATGAGCAGTTCTTC.

This rearrangement joins TRBV5-1 to TRBJ2-3, with D possibly TRBD2 on 6 matching bases. The CDR3 loop spans 14 amino acids. Trimming removed 5 bases at V and 4 bases at J, with 14 bases between. Looked up from germline, CDR1 is SGHRS and CDR2 is YFSETQ. The CDR3 coding sequence is TGCGCCAGCAGATTAGCGGACGAGGCAGATACGCAGTATTTT. Protein product: CASRLADEADTQYF.

The CDR3 region is CATSDARDSHTDTQYF. For the CDR3, the DNA is TGTGCCACCAGTGATGCCCGGGACAGCCACACAGATACGCAGTATTTT. The chain combines TRBV24-1 with TRBJ2-3; 7 bases are a match to TRBD1. J gave up 2 bases and V 3 bases, and 7 bases lay outside the gene matches. Germline CDR1 reads KGHDR; CDR2 reads SFDVKD. This CDR3 has 16 amino acids.

This sequence joins TRBV29-1 and TRBJ2-5, with D perhaps matching TRBD2 (6 bases). Trimming stripped 4 bases from V and 1 base from J, with 13 bases between. The CDR3 is made up of 14 amino acids. Germline values: CDR1 SQVTM, CDR2 ANQGSEA. DNA of the CDR3: TGCAGCGTTGGGACTGGGGGACTCCAAGAGACCCAGTACTTC. It translates to CSVGTGGLQETQYF.

V is TRBV20-1 and J is TRBJ2-3, with D hard to call. In germline, CDR1 is DFQATT, CDR2 SNEGSKA (reference sequence). V dropped 3 bases and J dropped 2 bases, with 6 bases sitting between them. The length of the CDR3 is 12 residues. DNA of the CDR3: TGCAGTGCTAGGGAGTTCACAGATACGCAGTATTTT. Its protein is CSAREFTDTQYF.

The chain uses TRBV9 and TRBJ1-1, with TRBD1 as a possible D gene (5 bases). Deletions cut 4 bases from V and 3 bases from J, with 13 bases between. The CDR3 is 14 residues long. Germline V gene lookup returns CDR1 SGDLS and CDR2 YYNGEE. CDR3 DNA sequence: TGTGCCAGCAGCTCCACCTCGGGGGACACTGAAGCTTTCTTT. This codes for CASSSTSGDTEAFF.

The CDR3, as DNA: TGTGCCAGCAGTGCACAGGGGACCTTAACTGGAAACACCATATATTTT. Translation: CASSAQGTLTGNTIYF. The J gene is TRBJ1-3, the V gene TRBV9; 7 nucleotides align to TRBD1. The germline gives CDR1 SGDLS, CDR2 YYNGEE. This CDR3 contains 16 residues. Germline trimming cut 5 bases from V and 2 bases from J; bases unmatched to any gene: 10.

The V call is TRBV19, the J call TRBJ1-6; no reliable D call. This CDR3 is 13 amino acids long. Germline V CDR1 and CDR2: LNHDA, SQIVND (reference sequence). V was cut by 8 bases and J by 7 bases, with 12 bases left in between. CDR3: CASQEKGNSPLHF. The CDR3 DNA is TGTGCCAGTCAAGAGAAGGGAAATTCACCCCTCCACTTT.

The gene calls are TRBV29-1 and TRBJ2-2, with D possibly TRBD1 on 6 matching bases. The CDR3 runs 13 residues. The germline CDR1 and CDR2 sequences are SQVTM and ANQGSEA. Trimming removed 7 bases from V and 4 bases from J, with 13 bases in between. Here the CDR3 reads CSADRRSTGELFF. In nucleotides, the CDR3 is TGCAGCGCCGACAGGCGGTCCACCGGGGAGCTGTTTTTT.

CDR3 in amino acids: CASSQNGAVEAYGYTF. The CDR3 bases are TGTGCCAGCAGCCAAAACGGGGCAGTCGAGGCGTATGGCTACACCTTC. The J gene is TRBJ1-2, the V gene TRBV11-2, with D possibly TRBD1 on 5 matching bases. Trimming removed 5 bases from V and 5 bases from J, with 21 bases in between. The CDR3 spans 16 residues. From germline, CDR1 is SGHAT and CDR2 FQNNGV.

The chain couples TRBV6-1 to TRBJ2-3; D is undetermined. V lost 2 bases and J lost 3, with 6 bases in between. CDR1 and CDR2 from the germline V gene are MNHNS and SASEGT. The CDR3 has 13 residues. Here the CDR3 reads CASSEQRTDTQYF. CDR3 in DNA: TGTGCCAGCAGTGAACAGAGGACAGATACGCAGTATTTT.

V usage is TRBV24-1 and J usage is TRBJ2-3; D might be TRBD1 (5 bases). The V gene's germline CDR1 is KGHDR and CDR2 SFDVKD. The germline V and J ends were trimmed by 4 bases and 4 bases, with 17 bases remaining between them. The length of the CDR3 is 16 residues. CDR3 sequence reads: CATSDPMGPSPDTQYF. CDR3 nucleotide sequence: TGTGCCACCAGTGACCCTATGGGGCCTTCGCCAGATACGCAGTATTTT.

This clonotype came up once. This chain connects TRBV4-3 to TRBJ1-4; no clear D. The ends were cut back, 0 bases at V and 7 bases at J, with 12 bases in the middle. This CDR3 is 15 amino acids long. The germline CDR1 and CDR2 sequences are LGHNA and YSLEER. CDR3 residues: CASSQEGFKGEKLFF. The CDR3 nucleotides read TGCGCCAGCAGCCAAGAAGGCTTTAAGGGTGAAAAACTGTTTTTT.

The chain recombines TRBV28 with TRBJ2-7, with a tentative D call TRBD2 (6 bases). Germline loops: CDR1 MDHEN, CDR2 SYDVKM. V was clipped by 5 bases and J by 0 bases, with 14 bases between them. The CDR3 consists of 15 residues. The CDR3 reads CASSPWDSISYEQYF. Here the CDR3 DNA reads TGTGCCAGCAGTCCCTGGGACTCTATCTCCTACGAGCAGTACTTC. Together with reference TRBV28 and TRBJ2-7, the CDR3 gives the full variable domain: DVKVTQSSRYLVKRTGEKVFLECVQDMDHENMFWYRQDPGLGLRLIYFSYDVKMKEKGDIPEGYSVSREKKERFSLILESASTNQTSMYLCASSPWDSISYEQYFGPGTRLTVT.

The rearrangement links TRBV20-1 to TRBJ2-3, with TRBD1 matching 7 bases. Germline V gene data show CDR1 as DFQATT and CDR2 as SNEGSKA (reference sequence). This CDR3 contains 15 residues. Losses at the gene ends were 3 bases for V and 2 bases for J; bases not matched to a gene: 8. The CDR3 loop is CSASDRVQTTDTQYF. In DNA form, the CDR3 reads TGCAGTGCTAGCGACAGGGTCCAAACCACAGATACGCAGTATTTT.

This clonotype came up a few times. At one end the junction does not follow the germline gene, possibly because of a read error. The rearrangement uses TRBV29-1 and TRBJ1-1, with D tentatively TRBD1 (6 bases). The CDR3 spans 15 residues. Germline V CDR1 and CDR2: SQVTM, ANQGSEA. CDR3 DNA sequence: TGCAGCGACAGGCCCACGGGACACGGGAACACTGAAGCTTTTTTT. It specifies CSDRPTGHGNTEAFF.

This clonotype was counted once. The rearrangement joins TRBV20-1 to TRBJ2-1, with D perhaps being TRBD1 or TRBD2 (5 bases each). CDR1 is DFQATT, CDR2 SNEGSKA, per germline (reference sequence). CDR3 length equals 13 residues. Trimming removed 1 base at V and 8 bases at J, with 12 bases between. The CDR3 loop reads CSARAGLAHEQFF. CDR3 bases: TGCAGTGCTAGAGCAGGGCTAGCCCATGAGCAGTTCTTC.

This rearrangement joins TRBV7-2 to TRBJ2-7; D possibly corresponds to TRBD1 (6 bases). With 6 bases removed from V and 4 bases from J, the gap between germline ends came to 10 bases. The CDR3 is made up of 12 amino acids. From germline, CDR1 is SGHTA and CDR2 FQGNSA. The CDR3 coding sequence is TGTGCCAGCAGTCGACAGGAGTACGAGCAGTACTTC. Its translation: CASSRQEYEQYF.

The chain combines TRBV6-5 with TRBJ2-3, with unresolved D. Per the germline V gene, CDR1 is MNHEY and CDR2 is SVGAGI. The CDR3 extends over 13 amino acids. The V end was cut by 5 bases, the J end by 4 bases, with 10 bases between. The CDR3 DNA sequence: TGTGCCAGCAGTCCGCCTCTTCCAGATACGCAGTATTTT. Translation: CASSPPLPDTQYF.

The V and J genes are TRBV6-5 and TRBJ1-1, with D possibly being TRBD1 (5 bases). This CDR3 is 15 amino acids long. V was pared by 4 bases and J by 7 bases, with 19 bases between. CDR1 is MNHEY, CDR2 SVGAGI, per germline. The CDR3 region has the DNA TGTGCCAGCAGTTTTTTGGGGACCCACACTTATGAAGCTTTCTTT. Protein: CASSFLGTHTYEAFF.

The V and J genes are TRBV6-1 and TRBJ2-7; 8 nucleotides match TRBD1. J lost 2 bases, V lost 7 bases, and 16 bases had no gene match. Germline CDR1 MNHNS, CDR2 SASEGT. This CDR3 is 17 amino acids long. CDR3 sequence reads: CASTPGTGARGAYEQYF. CDR3 nucleotides: TGTGCCAGCACCCCGGGGACAGGCGCCCGGGGAGCCTACGAGCAGTACTTC.

Written as DNA, the CDR3 is TGTGCCAGCAGTGGAAACAACGACAGGGCTAACTATGGCTACACCTTC. This gives the protein CASSGNNDRANYGYTF. The rearrangement joins TRBV12-3 or TRBV12-4 to TRBJ1-2; 7 positions match TRBD1. The ends lost 5 bases at V and 0 bases at J; junction bases unmatched: 9. The CDR3 totals 16 residues.

The chain has TRBV6-2 or TRBV6-3 and TRBJ1-1, with 8 positions matching TRBD1. CDR1 is MNHEY and CDR2 is SVGEGT in the germline V gene. The V segment lost 4 bases and the J segment 2 bases; nucleotides outside the gene matches: 6. The CDR3 is 15 residues long. The CDR3: CASSSAQGGNTEAFF. DNA of the CDR3: TGTGCCAGCAGTTCCGCACAGGGGGGAAACACTGAAGCTTTCTTT.

The CDR3 sequence is CASSEGTGGYTF. CDR3 sequence (DNA): TGTGCCAGCAGTGAGGGTACAGGTGGCTACACCTTC. This sequence joins TRBV2 and TRBJ1-2; D may be TRBD1 (5 bases). V was cut by 3 bases and J by 7 bases, with 9 bases left in between. This CDR3 is 12 amino acids long. Germline V gene sequence: CDR1 SNHLY, CDR2 FYNNEI.

V gene TRBV28 combines with J gene TRBJ1-2; the D is unclear. The germline V gene encodes CDR1 MDHEN and CDR2 SYDVKM. The CDR3 totals 12 residues. Trimming left V 3 bases short and J 0 bases short, with 2 bases between. CDR3 in amino acids: CASSLANYGYTF. CDR3 in DNA: TGTGCCAGCAGTTTGGCTAACTATGGCTACACCTTC.

The chain joins TRBV20-1 to TRBJ2-7, with 8 bases fitting TRBD1. The CDR3 consists of 15 residues. CDR1 is DFQATT, CDR2 SNEGSKA, per germline (reference sequence). V gave up 1 base and J gave up 2 bases; unmatched junction bases: 7. Here the CDR3 reads CSARVNGTGAYEQYF. CDR3 nucleotide sequence: TGCAGTGCTAGAGTGAATGGGACAGGTGCCTACGAGCAGTACTTC.

This clonotype appeared a single time. This chain's CDR3 is CASSPDRVGYGYTF. The CDR3 nucleotides are TGTGCCAGCTCACCAGACAGGGTAGGCTATGGCTACACCTTC. This rearrangement joins TRBV18 to TRBJ1-2; 7 bases are shared with TRBD1. This CDR3 region has 14 residues. Germline assignment: CDR1 KGHSH and CDR2 LQKENI. With V trimmed by 2 bases and J by 4 bases, 4 bases remained unmatched.

The chain employs TRBV28 and TRBJ1-1; 7 positions agree with TRBD1. CDR1 is MDHEN, CDR2 SYDVKM, per germline. The CDR3 covers 13 residues. The V and J ends lost 2 bases and 4 bases, in that order; junction bases with no gene match: 1. CDR3 sequence: CASSLRDSTEAFF. CDR3 DNA sequence: TGTGCCAGCAGTTTAAGGGACAGCACTGAAGCTTTCTTT. The full variable domain, completed using reference TRBV28 and TRBJ1-1, is DVKVTQSSRYLVKRTGEKVFLECVQDMDHENMFWYRQDPGLGLRLIYFSYDVKMKEKGDIPEGYSVSREKKERFSLILESASTNQTSMYLCASSLRDSTEAFFGQGTRLTVV.

The sample holds one count of this clonotype. The chain carries TRBV28 and TRBJ1-5, with 9 bases fitting TRBD1. The V and J ends lost 6 bases and 4 bases, in that order; junction bases with no gene match: 7. The germline gives CDR1 MDHEN, CDR2 SYDVKM. CDR3 length: 15 amino acids. The CDR3 spells CASRSDRGWNQPQHF. CDR3 coding DNA: TGTGCCAGCAGATCGGACAGGGGCTGGAATCAGCCCCAGCATTTT. Full variable domain (rest looked up from reference TRBV28 and TRBJ1-5): DVKVTQSSRYLVKRTGEKVFLECVQDMDHENMFWYRQDPGLGLRLIYFSYDVKMKEKGDIPEGYSVSREKKERFSLILESASTNQTSMYLCASRSDRGWNQPQHFGDGTRLSIL.

CDR3: CASSLDRDRNEKLFF. CDR3 bases: TGTGCCAGCAGCTTAGATAGAGATCGGAATGAAAAACTGTTTTTT. The chain carries TRBV7-2 and TRBJ1-4; no clear D gene. V was shortened by 1 base and J by 5 bases, with 11 bases between the two germline ends. CDR1 is SGHTA, CDR2 FQGNSA, per germline. The CDR3 contains 15 residues.

The J gene is TRBJ2-3, the V gene TRBV20-1, with 10 bases matching TRBD2. This CDR3 is built from 15 residues. Germline assignment: CDR1 DFQATT and CDR2 SNEGSKA (reference sequence). V lost 3 bases and J lost 5; bases outside the gene matches: 8. The chain's CDR3 is CSARRLAGAGDTQYF. CDR3 nucleotide sequence: TGCAGTGCTAGGAGGCTAGCGGGGGCCGGAGATACGCAGTATTTT.

V is TRBV11-2 and J is TRBJ2-7; a weak D match, TRBD2 (5 bases). CDR3 length: 14 amino acids. Trimming took 0 bases from V and 6 from J, leaving 12 bases between them. The germline gives CDR1 SGHAT, CDR2 FQNNGV. Here the CDR3 reads CASSLDWEGGEQYF. In nucleotides, the CDR3 is TGTGCCAGCAGCTTAGATTGGGAAGGAGGCGAGCAGTACTTC.